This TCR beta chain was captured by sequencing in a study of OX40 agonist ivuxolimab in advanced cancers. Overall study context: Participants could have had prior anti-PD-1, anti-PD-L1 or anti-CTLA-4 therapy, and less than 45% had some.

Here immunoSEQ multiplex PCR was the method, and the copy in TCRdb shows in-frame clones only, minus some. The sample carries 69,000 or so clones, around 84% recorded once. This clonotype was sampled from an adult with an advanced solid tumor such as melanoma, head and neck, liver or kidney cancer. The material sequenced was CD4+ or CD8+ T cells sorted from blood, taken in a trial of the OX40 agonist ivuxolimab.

The CDR3, as DNA: TGTGCCAGCACCTTAAGCGGACCCGGTTCGGCTTTCTTT. Encoded protein: CASTLSGPGSAFF. V and J are TRBV28 and TRBJ1-1; no clear D. CDR3 length: 13 residues. Trimming stripped 7 bases from V and 11 bases from J, with 20 bases between. CDR1 MDHEN and CDR2 SYDVKM come from the germline V gene.